Listed here are 27 T cell receptor beta chains from one sample, sequenced in a study of blood T cell repertoires in COVID-19. The method was immunoSEQ multiplex PCR; TCRdb's version includes in-frame clones alone and lacks a portion of them. The data hold about 180,000 clones, with about four fifths observed a single time. The source material was peripheral blood. The receptors derive from an older woman with COVID-19, enrolled during active disease.

The chain carries TRBV4-3 and TRBJ1-2; perhaps TRBD1 as D (6 bases). The ends were cut back, 3 bases at V and 6 bases at J, with 23 bases in the middle. CDR1 is LGHNA and CDR2 is YSLEER in the germline V gene. The CDR3 consists of 17 residues. CDR3 region: CASSQALQGGGRHGYTF. DNA for the CDR3: TGCGCCAGCAGCCAGGCCCTTCAGGGAGGGGGTCGGCATGGCTACACCTTC.

V is TRBV18 and J is TRBJ2-3; maybe TRBD1 (5 bases). V gave up 3 bases and J gave up 2 bases, with 9 bases separating them. Germline values: CDR1 KGHSH, CDR2 LQKENI. CDR3 length: 14 amino acids. DNA of the CDR3: TGTGCCAGCTCACCGGGGCAGGCCACAGATACGCAGTATTTT. Its translation: CASSPGQATDTQYF.

On this clone: The sample has other DNA sequences that encode this CDR3 too. The chain recombines TRBV5-1 with TRBJ2-1; 10 bases are a match to TRBD2. Germline-derived CDR1 and CDR2 are SGHRS and YFSETQ. Trimming removed 0 bases from V and 8 bases from J; junction bases left unmatched: 5. This CDR3 comprises 15 residues. The CDR3 reads CASSLGAGGLDEQFF. DNA of the CDR3: TGCGCCAGCAGCTTGGGAGCGGGAGGGCTCGATGAGCAGTTCTTC.

V gene TRBV11-1 combines with J gene TRBJ2-3; weak D call: TRBD1 (6 bases). Germline CDR1 reads SGHAT; CDR2 reads FQDESV (reference sequence). CDR3 length equals 16 residues. The V gene lost 1 base and the J gene lost 4 bases, with 15 bases spanning the gap. The CDR3 bases are TGTGCCAGCAGCTTAGTTGGTCAGGGGTTCGCAGATACGCAGTATTTT. Translating gives CASSLVGQGFADTQYF. The full variable domain, its missing parts supplied by reference TRBV11-1 and TRBJ2-3, is EAEVAQSPRYKITEKSQAVAFWCDPISGHATLYWYRQILGQGPELLVQFQDESVVDDSQLPKDRFSAERLKGVDSTLKIQPAELGDSAMYLCASSLVGQGFADTQYFGPGTRLTVL.

The CDR3 loop reads CASSSPGDFTDTQYF. DNA of the CDR3: TGTGCCAGCAGTTCCCCAGGGGATTTCACAGATACGCAGTATTTT. This chain links TRBV27 with TRBJ2-3; D might be TRBD1 (6 bases). Germline loops: CDR1 MNHEY, CDR2 SMNVEV (reference sequence). Trimming cost V 4 bases and J 2 bases, with 13 bases left between them. The CDR3 has 15 residues.

The table lists this clone with a count of one. The rearrangement links TRBV6-1 to TRBJ2-5; a possible D gene is TRBD1 (6 bases). The length of the CDR3 is 18 residues. The germline V gene encodes CDR1 MNHNS and CDR2 SASEGT. V was cut by 2 bases and J by 0 bases, with 19 bases left in between. The chain's CDR3 is CASSEPLRQALYQETQYF. CDR3 DNA sequence: TGTGCCAGCAGTGAACCCCTTCGACAGGCATTGTACCAAGAGACCCAGTACTTC.

The CDR3, as DNA: TGTGCCACCAGCAGGCCCGGGACAGGGGGCGATCAGCCCCAGCATTTT. This encodes CATSRPGTGGDQPQHF. This chain joins TRBV15 and TRBJ1-5, with 12 bases lining up with TRBD1. This CDR3 comprises 16 residues. Germline trimming cut 3 bases from V and 5 bases from J; bases unmatched to any gene: 5. Germline loops: CDR1 LNHNV, CDR2 YYDKDF (reference sequence).

The chain combines TRBV2 with TRBJ2-3, with D possibly being TRBD1 (6 bases). Germline assignment: CDR1 SNHLY and CDR2 FYNNEI. With 3 bases removed from V and 4 bases from J, the gap between germline ends came to 14 bases. The CDR3 spans 15 residues. CDR3 in amino acids: CASSDQGGEADTQYF. Written as DNA, the CDR3 is TGTGCCAGCAGTGATCAAGGGGGAGAGGCAGATACGCAGTATTTT. The full variable domain, rest sourced from reference TRBV2 and TRBJ2-3, is EPEVTQTPSHQVTQMGQEVILRCVPISNHLYFYWYRQILGQKVEFLVSFYNNEISEKSEIFDDQFSVERPDGSNFTLKIRSTKLEDSAMYFCASSDQGGEADTQYFGPGTRLTVL.

DNA for the CDR3: TGCGCCAGCAGCCCGGGGGGGGCGTTCACCGGGGAGCTGTTTTTT. Translating it yields CASSPGGAFTGELFF. The chain uses TRBV4-3 and TRBJ2-2; 8 nucleotides agree with TRBD2. From germline, CDR1 is LGHNA and CDR2 YSLEER. After removal of 4 bases from V and 4 bases from J, the junction contained 5 bases not matched to a gene. The CDR3 is 15 residues long.

The CDR3: CASSFGHSNTEAFF. The CDR3 region has the DNA TGCGCCAGCAGCTTTGGACACTCGAACACTGAAGCTTTCTTT. The chain employs TRBV5-1 and TRBJ1-1; perhaps TRBD1 as D (5 bases). V was clipped by 2 bases and J by 1 base, with 9 bases between them. This CDR3 has 14 residues. CDR1 is SGHRS, CDR2 YFSETQ, per germline. Full variable domain (remainder filled in from reference TRBV5-1 and TRBJ1-1): KAGVTQTPRYLIKTRGQQVTLSCSPISGHRSVSWYQQTPGQGLQFLFEYFSETQRNKGNFPGRFSGRQFSNSRSEMNVSTLELGDSALYLCASSFGHSNTEAFFGQGTRLTVV.

V is TRBV7-9 and J is TRBJ1-2; D unclear. This CDR3 has 9 residues. The V and J ends lost 3 bases and 12 bases respectively, with 5 bases between them. Germline CDR1 and CDR2: SEHNR and FQNEAQ (reference sequence). The DNA for the CDR3 is TGTGCCAGCAGCTTGCGGGACACCTTC. Protein: CASSLRDTF.

The gene calls are TRBV28 and TRBJ2-1; TRBD2 matches 8 bases. From germline, CDR1 is MDHEN and CDR2 SYDVKM. With 4 bases clipped from V and 2 bases from J, the junction kept 7 bases outside the gene matches. The CDR3 runs 16 residues. The CDR3 sequence is CASSSLAGKTYNEQFF. The DNA of the CDR3 is TGTGCCAGCAGTTCCTTAGCGGGAAAGACCTACAATGAGCAGTTCTTC. Full variable domain (outside the CDR3, taken from reference TRBV28 and TRBJ2-1): DVKVTQSSRYLVKRTGEKVFLECVQDMDHENMFWYRQDPGLGLRLIYFSYDVKMKEKGDIPEGYSVSREKKERFSLILESASTNQTSMYLCASSSLAGKTYNEQFFGPGTRLTVL.

The chain links TRBV18 to TRBJ2-1; 9 bases map to TRBD2. The CDR3 is 17 amino acids. Germline V gives CDR1 KGHSH, CDR2 LQKENI. V trimming: 6 bases; J trimming: 3 bases; junction bases outside the gene matches: 12. CDR3 nucleotide sequence: TGTGCCAGCTCGCCAAGTAGCGGGAGCGTTAGCTACAATGAGCAGTTCTTC. This sequence encodes CASSPSSGSVSYNEQFF. The variable domain in full, with the rest retrieved from reference TRBV18 and TRBJ2-1, is NAGVMQNPRHLVRRRGQEARLRCSPMKGHSHVYWYRQLPEEGLKFMVYLQKENIIDESGMPKERFSAEFPKEGPSILRIQQVVRGDSAAYFCASSPSSGSVSYNEQFFGPGTRLTVL.

The genes are TRBV7-9 and TRBJ1-1, with 10 bases lining up with TRBD1. The CDR3 extends over 16 amino acids. J lost 5 bases, V lost 2 bases, and 8 bases had no gene match. Germline CDR1 SEHNR, CDR2 FQNEAQ (reference sequence). The chain's CDR3 is CASSLFPTGGNTEAFF. The CDR3 DNA sequence: TGTGCCAGCAGCTTATTTCCGACAGGGGGCAATACTGAAGCTTTCTTT.

In its sample, this clone was seen a few times. This same CDR3 is encoded by further DNA sequences in the sample. CDR3 sequence reads: CASSPLAGARETQYF. DNA for the CDR3: TGTGCCAGCTCACCCCTCGCGGGGGCGCGAGAGACCCAGTACTTC. V gene TRBV18 combines with J gene TRBJ2-5; tentative D call: TRBD2 (7 bases). From germline, CDR1 is KGHSH and CDR2 LQKENI. The V gene lost 3 bases and the J gene lost 4 bases, with 15 bases spanning the gap. The CDR3 contains 15 residues. Together with reference TRBV18 and TRBJ2-5, the CDR3 gives the full variable domain: NAGVMQNPRHLVRRRGQEARLRCSPMKGHSHVYWYRQLPEEGLKFMVYLQKENIIDESGMPKERFSAEFPKEGPSILRIQQVVRGDSAAYFCASSPLAGARETQYFGPGTRLLVL.

This clone was seen only once. This rearrangement joins TRBV11-2 to TRBJ2-3; 13 nucleotides agree with TRBD2. The CDR3 runs 16 residues. The germline V gene encodes CDR1 SGHAT and CDR2 FQNNGV. V shed 5 bases, J shed 5 bases, and the junction held 7 bases outside the gene matches. CDR3 sequence: CASSRTSGRGVDTQYF. CDR3 sequence (DNA): TGTGCCAGCAGCAGGACTAGCGGGAGAGGGGTAGATACGCAGTATTTT.

The rearrangement joins TRBV7-9 to TRBJ2-1; no clear D. This CDR3 has 14 amino acids. The germline V and J ends were trimmed by 5 bases and 2 bases, with 10 bases remaining between them. The germline gives CDR1 SEHNR, CDR2 FQNEAQ (reference sequence). In nucleotides, the CDR3 is TGTGCCAGCAGCAGAGGCGGAACCTACAATGAGCAGTTCTTC. Amino acids: CASSRGGTYNEQFF.

The chain has TRBV5-1 and TRBJ2-1; weak D call: TRBD1 (5 bases). Trimming removed 0 bases from V and 3 bases from J, with 7 bases in between. Germline V gene lookup returns CDR1 SGHRS and CDR2 YFSETQ. The CDR3 is made up of 14 amino acids. This CDR3 is CASSLGRVYNEQFF. The CDR3 nucleotides read TGCGCCAGCAGCTTGGGCAGGGTCTACAATGAGCAGTTCTTC.

The rearrangement uses TRBV7-2 and TRBJ1-1; tentatively, D is TRBD1 (5 bases). Trimming took 3 bases from V and 4 from J, leaving 12 bases between them. The CDR3 length is 14 residues. Germline loops: CDR1 SGHTA, CDR2 FQGNSA. The chain's CDR3 is CASSFREGLTEAFF. In DNA, the CDR3 is TGTGCCAGCAGCTTCAGGGAGGGCCTCACTGAAGCTTTCTTT.

This clone was seen just once. This chain connects TRBV29-1 to TRBJ2-7, with 9 bases lining up with TRBD1. The junction had 8 bases not matched to a gene; V was cut back by 7 bases and J by 1 base. The CDR3 spans 14 residues. CDR1 is SQVTM, CDR2 ANQGSEA, per germline. The CDR3 region is CSAGQGSSSYEQYF. The CDR3, as DNA: TGCAGCGCAGGACAGGGGTCTTCGTCCTACGAGCAGTACTTC.

This clone was counted once. The CDR3 loop reads CASSAQGAGYGYTF. The DNA of the CDR3 is TGTGCCAGCAGTGCACAGGGGGCTGGATATGGCTACACCTTC. The rearrangement links TRBV27 to TRBJ1-2, with 9 nucleotides matching TRBD1. Germline CDR1 is MNHEY and CDR2 is SMNVEV (reference sequence). Trimming removed 5 bases from V and 5 bases from J; junction bases left unmatched: 6. This CDR3 comprises 14 residues.

V and J are TRBV4-3 and TRBJ2-1; 11 positions match TRBD1. Germline CDR1 LGHNA, CDR2 YSLEER. V trimming: 2 bases; J trimming: 4 bases; junction bases outside the gene matches: 7. The CDR3 is made up of 17 amino acids. CDR3 sequence (DNA): TGCGCCAGCAGCCAATCCTCCGGGACAGGGGGTTACAATGAGCAGTTCTTC. This encodes CASSQSSGTGGYNEQFF.

This clone was observed a handful of times. This chain connects TRBV5-4 to TRBJ1-3, with TRBD1 matching over 9 bases. CDR1 and CDR2 (germline): SGHNT, YYREEE (reference sequence). J lost 1 base, V lost 2 bases, and 1 base had no gene match. The CDR3 runs to 15 residues. The CDR3 region has the DNA TGTGCCAGCAGCTTCGACAGGGGGTCTGGAAACACCATATATTTT. Amino acid sequence: CASSFDRGSGNTIYF.

The chain couples TRBV2 to TRBJ2-3, with TRBD2 identical over 9 bases. Germline CDR1 and CDR2: SNHLY and FYNNEI. V dropped 2 bases and J dropped 6; count of bases not matched to a gene: 6. The CDR3 runs 15 residues. This CDR3 is CASSELAGLRDTQYF. In DNA form, the CDR3 reads TGTGCCAGCAGTGAACTAGCGGGACTCAGGGATACGCAGTATTTT.

The CDR3 coding sequence is TGTGCCAGCTCATCCGGGACAGGGGGCAAGGTTCGAATTGAAAAACTGTTTTTT. Translating gives CASSSGTGGKVRIEKLFF. This chain connects TRBV18 to TRBJ1-4, with 12 nucleotides matching TRBD1. Looked up from germline, CDR1 is KGHSH and CDR2 is LQKENI. The CDR3 extends over 18 amino acids. The J segment lost 7 bases and the V segment lost 5 bases, leaving 14 bases of the junction unmatched.

The gene calls are TRBV18 and TRBJ1-1; the D is unclear. Between the trimmed V and J ends, which lost 6 bases and 2 bases, there was a span of 19 bases. The CDR3 contains 16 residues. Germline V gene lookup returns CDR1 KGHSH and CDR2 LQKENI. In DNA form, the CDR3 reads TGTGCCAGCTCGCCGAATCAGGCACAGTCAAACACTGAAGCTTTCTTT. This translates into CASSPNQAQSNTEAFF.

The chain uses TRBV7-2 and TRBJ2-3; D is perhaps TRBD2 (5 bases). V was clipped by 3 bases and J by 4 bases, with 11 bases between them. The CDR3 runs to 14 residues. Germline V CDR1 and CDR2: SGHTA, FQGNSA. CDR3 DNA: TGTGCCAGCAGCTTCGGGATCCTCGCAGATACGCAGTATTTT. Protein sequence: CASSFGILADTQYF.